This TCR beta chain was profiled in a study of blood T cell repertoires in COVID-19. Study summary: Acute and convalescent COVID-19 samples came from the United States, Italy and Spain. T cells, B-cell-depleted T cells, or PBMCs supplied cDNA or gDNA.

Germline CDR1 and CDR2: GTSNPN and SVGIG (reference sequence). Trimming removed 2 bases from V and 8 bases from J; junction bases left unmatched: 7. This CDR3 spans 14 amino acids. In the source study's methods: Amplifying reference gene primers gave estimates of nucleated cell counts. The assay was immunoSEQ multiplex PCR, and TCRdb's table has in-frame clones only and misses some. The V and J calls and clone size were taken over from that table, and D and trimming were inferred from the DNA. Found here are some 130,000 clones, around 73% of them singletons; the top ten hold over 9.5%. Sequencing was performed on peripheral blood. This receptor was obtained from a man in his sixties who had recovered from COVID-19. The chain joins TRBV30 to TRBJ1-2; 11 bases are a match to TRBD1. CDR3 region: CAWSLLDRGQGYTF. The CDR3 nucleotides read TGTGCCTGGAGTCTCTTGGACAGGGGGCAGGGCTACACCTTC.